These 23 T cell receptor beta chains came from one sample sequenced in a study of T cell repertoires in cytomegalovirus infection. MiXCR was run by TCRdb on the reads, yielding one entry per CDR3 protein. The sample contains over 120,000 distinct CDR3 sequences, approximately 30% of which appear only once. No antigens are known for them. The input for sequencing was CD8+ T cells from cultured PBMCs, taken from culture after CMV antigen stimulation. The receptors stem from a human donor in good health (CMV status not recorded). Some clones in this sample may be carry-over from other donors' samples.

The rearrangement links TRBV19 to TRBJ2-5; D possibly corresponds to TRBD1 (5 bases). Germline V CDR1 and CDR2: LNHDA, SQIVND (reference sequence). V shed 3 bases and J shed 2 bases, with 13 bases lying between them. This CDR3 has 15 amino acids. Written as DNA, the CDR3 is TGTGCCAGTAGTATCTCGACAGCATCTCAAGAGACCCAGTACTTC. Translating gives CASSISTASQETQYF.

This clonotype was counted a few times. The rearrangement links TRBV6-5 to TRBJ1-2; the D is unclear. Per the germline V gene, CDR1 is MNHEY and CDR2 is SVGAGI. The CDR3 runs 12 residues. V lost 2 bases and J 8 bases, leaving 9 bases between the germline ends. CDR3: CASSYEGTGYTF. Here the CDR3 DNA reads TGTGCCAGCAGTTACGAAGGAACCGGCTACACCTTC.

This clonotype was seen more than once but under ten times. This chain joins TRBV19 and TRBJ2-5; tentatively, D is TRBD1 (6 bases). CDR3 size: 15 residues. Trimming took off 2 bases at V and 5 bases at J, with 15 bases between the two ends. Germline V gives CDR1 LNHDA, CDR2 SQIVND (reference sequence). In DNA, the CDR3 is TGTGCCAGTAGTATAATCTCCAGGGGTCCGGAGACCCAGTACTTC. Translating gives CASSIISRGPETQYF.

The chain carries TRBV5-1 and TRBJ2-7, with no clear D. This CDR3 region has 14 residues. The V gene lost 0 bases and the J gene lost 4 bases, with 11 bases spanning the gap. CDR1 and CDR2 from the germline V gene are SGHRS and YFSETQ. DNA of the CDR3: TGCGCCAGCAGCTTGGTTAACTTTAGGTACGAGCAGTACTTC. It translates to CASSLVNFRYEQYF.

The rearrangement uses TRBV7-3 and TRBJ2-1; D is undetermined. Between the trimmed V and J ends, which lost 3 bases and 15 bases, there was a span of 15 bases. The CDR3 sequence is 12 residues long. Germline V CDR1 and CDR2: SGHTA, FQGTGA. The CDR3 bases are TGTGCCAGCAGCTTCTTAGTTCGCCCCCCGTTCTTC. Translated, it gives CASSFLVRPPFF.

This clonotype appeared many times. This chain links TRBV5-6 with TRBJ2-3; the D gene is possibly TRBD2 (7 bases). The length of the CDR3 is 16 residues. Germline values: CDR1 SGHDT, CDR2 YYEEEE. V lost 0 bases, J lost 2 bases, and 13 bases lay in between. CDR3 residues: CASSLAGGPVTDTQYF. The DNA of the CDR3 is TGTGCCAGCAGCTTGGCCGGGGGGCCTGTCACAGATACGCAGTATTTT.

This clonotype was seen a few times. The J gene is TRBJ2-1, the V gene TRBV7-2; D ambiguous. This CDR3 region has 15 residues. Trimming cost V 1 base and J 5 bases, with 12 bases left between them. Per germline, CDR1 SGHTA and CDR2 FQGNSA. The chain's CDR3 is CASSLDPSVHNEQFF. CDR3 sequence (DNA): TGTGCCAGCAGCTTAGACCCTAGTGTACACAATGAGCAGTTCTTC.

This rearrangement joins TRBV4-1 to TRBJ1-5; TRBD1 matches at 8 bases. Germline V gene sequence: CDR1 MGHRA, CDR2 YSYEKL. The CDR3 is made up of 15 amino acids. J gave up 3 bases and V 5 bases, and 6 bases lay outside the gene matches. The CDR3 DNA is TGCGCCAGCAGCGCGACAGGGGACCCCAATCAGCCCCAGCATTTT. Its protein product is CASSATGDPNQPQHF.

The chain has TRBV12-3 or TRBV12-4 and TRBJ2-1; TRBD2 might be the D (6 bases). With 6 bases removed from V and 6 bases from J, the gap between germline ends came to 21 bases. The CDR3 consists of 16 residues. The CDR3 nucleotides read TGTGCCAGCAGCTCCGCCCCGCGGGGAGATCGCAATGAGCAGTTCTTC. Translating gives CASSSAPRGDRNEQFF.

In its sample, this clonotype was seen a few times. The chain has TRBV7-6 and TRBJ2-3, with D perhaps TRBD2 (6 bases). Trimming took off 1 base at V and 5 bases at J, with 7 bases between the two ends. Germline CDR1 is SGHVS and CDR2 is FNYEAQ. The CDR3 runs to 13 residues. DNA for the CDR3: TGTGCCAGCAGCTTAGTGGAGGGAGATACGCAGTATTTT. This translates into CASSLVEGDTQYF. The complete variable domain, with remaining parts taken from reference TRBV7-6 and TRBJ2-3, reads GAGVSQSPRYKVTKRGQDVALRCDPISGHVSLYWYRQALGQGPEFLTYFNYEAQQDKSGLPNDRFSAERPEGSISTLTIQRTEQRDSAMYRCASSLVEGDTQYFGPGTRLTVL.

At least ten counts were recorded for this clonotype. The J gene is TRBJ1-2, the V gene TRBV5-5; D unclear. The germline V gene has CDR1 SGHKS and CDR2 YYEKEE (reference sequence). CDR3 length equals 14 residues. Trimming removed 4 bases at V and 7 bases at J, with 17 bases between. The CDR3: CASSLNEGSGGYTF. Written as DNA, the CDR3 is TGTGCCAGCAGCCTCAACGAGGGTTCGGGTGGCTACACCTTC. The variable domain in full, completed from reference TRBV5-5 and TRBJ1-2, reads DAGVTQSPTHLIKTRGQQVTLRCSPISGHKSVSWYQQVLGQGPQFIFQYYEKEERGRGNFPDRFSARQFPNYSSELNVNALLLGDSALYLCASSLNEGSGGYTFGSGTRLTVV.

The chain employs TRBV2 and TRBJ1-4, with a possible D match to TRBD1 (5 bases). Germline V gives CDR1 SNHLY, CDR2 FYNNEI. The CDR3 consists of 18 residues. V shed 1 base and J shed 0 bases, with 15 bases lying between them. The CDR3 nucleotides read TGTGCCAGCAGTGAAGTAGGTTCGGGGGTTGCAACTAATGAAAAACTGTTTTTT. As protein: CASSEVGSGVATNEKLFF. The full variable domain, in which reference TRBV2 and TRBJ1-4 provide the parts outside the CDR3, is EPEVTQTPSHQVTQMGQEVILRCVPISNHLYFYWYRQILGQKVEFLVSFYNNEISEKSEIFDDQFSVERPDGSNFTLKIRSTKLEDSAMYFCASSEVGSGVATNEKLFFGSGTQLSVL.

This chain joins TRBV7-9 and TRBJ2-7; TRBD1 or TRBD2 may be the D gene (5 bases each). Germline V lookup: CDR1 SEHNR, CDR2 FQNEAQ (reference sequence). The CDR3 length is 14 residues. Deletions cut 4 bases from V and 2 bases from J, with 12 bases between. In DNA form, the CDR3 reads TGTGCCAGCAGCTCCCGGGACGCTCCCTACGAGCAGTACTTC. It yields the protein CASSSRDAPYEQYF.

This chain connects TRBV10-3 to TRBJ2-5; TRBD1 agrees at 10 bases. The CDR3 loop spans 16 amino acids. V gave up 2 bases and J gave up 2 bases; unmatched junction bases: 5. Germline CDR1 ENHRY, CDR2 SYGVKD. The CDR3 nucleotides read TGTGCCATCAGTGAGCTAAGGACAGGGGGACAAGAGACCCAGTACTTC. Protein: CAISELRTGGQETQYF.

This clonotype has a count of ten or more. Here the CDR3 reads CASNPTGVDTGELFF. CDR3 nucleotide sequence: TGTGCCAGCAACCCGACAGGGGTAGACACCGGGGAGCTGTTTTTT. The V and J genes are TRBV12-3 or TRBV12-4 and TRBJ2-2; 8 bases fit TRBD1. The ends lost 7 bases at V and 3 bases at J; junction bases unmatched: 7. This CDR3 is built from 15 residues.

The genes are TRBV11-1 and TRBJ2-7; 7 bases align to TRBD1. CDR1 is SGHAT and CDR2 is FQDESV in the germline V gene (reference sequence). The trim removed 1 base at V and 1 base at J, leaving 4 bases unmatched. CDR3 length: 15 residues. The CDR3 nucleotides are TGTGCCAGCAGCTTAGGAGGGGGCGTGTCCTACGAGCAGTACTTC. As protein: CASSLGGGVSYEQYF.

Details on this clonotype: A junction boundary mismatches the germline segment, possibly from a read error. This chain joins TRBV5-1 and TRBJ1-5; TRBD1 is a possible D gene (6 bases). The CDR3 loop spans 15 amino acids. The germline V gene has CDR1 SGHRS and CDR2 YFSETQ. CDR3 DNA sequence: TGCGCCAGCAGCTGGGCGGGGGGCAGAAATCAGTCCCAGCATTTT. Protein sequence: CASSWAGGRNQSQHF.

This clonotype has only one observation. The chain has TRBV12-3 or TRBV12-4 and TRBJ2-7; D perhaps matches TRBD2 (6 bases). The length of the CDR3 is 12 residues. Trimming pared 8 bases from V and 0 bases from J, leaving 8 bases between. CDR3 in DNA: TGTGCCAGCCACGGGAGCTCCTACGAGCAGTACTTC. Amino acids: CASHGSSYEQYF.

This clonotype came up once. This CDR3 reads CSAREESYSNQPQHF. DNA for the CDR3: TGCAGTGCTAGAGAGGAGAGTTATAGCAATCAGCCCCAGCATTTT. V usage is TRBV20-1 and J usage is TRBJ1-5, with D unresolved. The CDR3 totals 15 residues. Trimming removed 0 bases at V and 0 bases at J, with 9 bases between. Germline values: CDR1 DFQATT, CDR2 SNEGSKA (reference sequence).

This clonotype turned up a few times. This rearrangement joins TRBV6-5 to TRBJ1-1, with D perhaps matching TRBD1 (6 bases). Germline CDR1 MNHEY, CDR2 SVGAGI. The CDR3 is made up of 13 amino acids. V lost 0 bases to trimming and J lost 8 bases, with 10 bases between them. The CDR3 loop is CASSYSTGTEAFF. The CDR3 DNA reads as TGTGCCAGCAGTTACTCCACCGGGACAGAAGCTTTCTTT.

Worth noting for this clonotype: With a much larger clone just one base away, this may be a read error. V is TRBV5-4 and J is TRBJ2-5; D possibly matches TRBD1 or TRBD2 (5 bases each). The CDR3 is 12 amino acids. CDR1 and CDR2 (germline): SGHNT, YYREEE (reference sequence). Here the CDR3 DNA reads TGTGCCGGCAGCTTGGGGGAAGAGACCCAGTACTTC. It yields the protein CAGSLGEETQYF.

The chain uses TRBV6-6 and TRBJ2-7; 10 bases match TRBD1. Germline CDR1 reads MNHNY; CDR2 reads SVGAGI (reference sequence). The CDR3 length is 15 residues. J gave up 3 bases and V 5 bases, and 7 bases lay outside the gene matches. This CDR3 is CASSMGQGILYEQYF. In nucleotides, the CDR3 is TGTGCCAGCAGTATGGGACAGGGGATACTCTACGAGCAGTACTTC.

The genes are TRBV7-4 and TRBJ2-7, with 10 bases matching TRBD2. Germline assignment: CDR1 SGHVT and CDR2 SQSDAQ. This CDR3 has 14 amino acids. V dropped 3 bases and J dropped 7; count of bases not matched to a gene: 6. This CDR3 is CASSLVAGGREQYF. The CDR3, as DNA: TGTGCCAGCAGCTTGGTAGCGGGGGGTCGGGAGCAGTACTTC.